This T cell receptor beta chain derives from a study of T cell responses to AZD1222 COVID-19 vaccine. Broader study findings: Reports indicate that nearly half of spike-specific TCRs are directed at unmutated variant regions. Clonal diversity was possibly underestimated; the donors were predominantly white British and more often female. After two AZD1222 doses, spike-specific TCR breadth and depth rose versus day 0. Regions 160-218 and 743-854 dominated among vaccine-associated CD4 TCRs spanning spike.

The CDR3 covers 14 residues. CDR1 and CDR2 from the germline V gene are SGDLS and YYNGEE. V gave up 4 bases and J gave up 6 bases, with 16 bases separating them. Generated by immunoSEQ multiplex PCR, the TCRdb table keeps only in-frame clones and is missing some. This table has some 150,000 clones, approximately 93% appearing once. As to this clone: Its antigen remains unknown.

Source: peripheral blood, taken on day 0 of AZD1222 vaccination. The chain employs TRBV9 and TRBJ1-1; D is undetermined. The TCR originated in an adult in good health. CDR3 nucleotide sequence: TGTGCCAGCAGCCCGTGGGCCTCCGGCTCTGAAGCTTTCTTT. Translated, it gives CASSPWASGSEAFF.